The T cell receptor beta chain under discussion was sequenced for a study of T cell responses to AZD1222 COVID-19 vaccine. The table lists this clone with a few counts. The assay was immunoSEQ multiplex PCR, and TCRdb's table has in-frame clones only and misses some. Found here are 56,000 or so clones, approximately 85% of them singletons; the top ten hold over 12%. The sequences come from peripheral blood, collected on day 0 of AZD1222 vaccination. The clonotype comes from an adult in good health.

DNA for the CDR3: TGTGCCAGCAGTCAGGACAGGGCTTATGAAAAACTGTTTTTT. Amino acids: CASSQDRAYEKLFF. The chain links TRBV2 to TRBJ1-4, with TRBD1 matching over 8 bases. The V and J ends lost 5 bases and 6 bases, in that order; junction bases with no gene match: 5. Germline V gives CDR1 SNHLY, CDR2 FYNNEI. This CDR3 has 14 amino acids.